The rows below give T cell receptor beta chains drawn from one sample of a study of OX40 agonist ivuxolimab in advanced cancers. Data came from immunoSEQ multiplex PCR; TCRdb stores just in-frame clones and leaves some out. The table shows some 68,000 clones, with 80% to 90% occurring only once. The source was CD4+ or CD8+ T cells sorted from blood, collected in a trial of the OX40 agonist ivuxolimab. The receptors were gathered from an adult with an advanced solid tumor such as melanoma, head and neck, liver or kidney cancer. Both conserved end residues are part of each CDR3. D genes are given only for firm matches. The size entry is marked missing in some rows and otherwise reads once, few, many or a size class.

d_call clone_size j_call v_call cdr3_nt cdr3_aa
TRBD2 - TRBJ2-1 TRBV18 TGTGCCAGCTCACGGGGACTAGCACAAAATGAGCAGTTCTTC CASSRGLAQNEQFF
- - TRBJ2-1 TRBV4-2 TGTGCCAGCAGCCAAGATAGCGCACTATTATACAATGAGCAGTTCTTC CASSQDSALLYNEQFF
- - TRBJ2-3 TRBV5-1 TGCGCCAGCAGCCCCGACAGTACGGCAGATACGCAGTATTTT CASSPDSTADTQYF
- - TRBJ1-2 TRBV29-1 TGCAGCGTTGAGAGGAGAGAACTAAACTATGGCTACACCTTC CSVERRELNYGYTF
- - TRBJ2-2 TRBV5-4 TGTGCCAGCAGCTTGGAATTTGGAGACCGGGGGTTGTTTTTT CASSLEFGDRGLFF
- - TRBJ2-7 TRBV14 TGTGCCAGCAGTCTGCTAGGCTACGAGCAGTACTTC CASSLLGYEQYF
- - TRBJ1-2 TRBV7-9 TGTGCCAGCAGCCCCTCCGGCTATGGCTACACCTTC CASSPSGYGYTF
TRBD2 once TRBJ2-1 TRBV5-6 TGTGCCAGCAGCTACGGACTAGACAATGAGCAGTTCTTC CASSYGLDNEQFF
TRBD1 - TRBJ1-2 TRBV28 TGTGCCAGCAGCCGCAGGGACAGCCGTAACTATGGCTACACCTTC CASSRRDSRNYGYTF
- - TRBJ2-7 TRBV15 TGTGCCACCAGCAAAAGACCTGGCTCCTACGAGCAGTACTTC CATSKRPGSYEQYF
TRBD1 - TRBJ1-1 TRBV19 TGTGCCAGTAGTACTGACAGGGGAACTGAAGCTTTCTTT CASSTDRGTEAFF
- - TRBJ2-5 TRBV7-7 TGTGCTAGCAGCTTAGGGTCGGGGGAGACCCAGTACTTC CASSLGSGETQYF
TRBD2 - TRBJ2-1 TRBV19 TGTGCCAGTAGTATGCGGCTAGCGGGGCCAAGTGAGCAGTTCTTC CASSMRLAGPSEQFF
TRBD1 - TRBJ1-5 TRBV5-1 TGCGCCAGCAGCCTAGGGGACAGATCTAATCAGCCCCAGCATTTT CASSLGDRSNQPQHF
- - TRBJ2-5 TRBV18 TGTGCCAGCTCACCGCTCGCCCGGGGAAAGGAAGAGACCCAGTACTTC CASSPLARGKEETQYF
- - TRBJ1-4 TRBV2 TGTGCCAGCAGCGAACAGGGATTTAATGAAAAACTGTTTTTT CASSEQGFNEKLFF
TRBD1 - TRBJ2-1 TRBV29-1 TGCAGCGGCCGGGACAGGGACTACAATGAGCAGTTCTTC CSGRDRDYNEQFF
TRBD2 - TRBJ2-3 TRBV19 TGTGCCAGTAGTAAGCGGGAAGGAGATACGCAGTATTTT CASSKREGDTQYF
TRBD1 - TRBJ2-7 TRBV5-6 TGTGCCAGCCAAGAGGGACAGGGGCCCTACGAGCAGTACTTC CASQEGQGPYEQYF
- - TRBJ2-3 TRBV6-5 TGTGCCAGCAGTTACAAAAGAACAGATACGCAGTATTTT CASSYKRTDTQYF
TRBD1 - TRBJ2-1 TRBV2 TGTGCCAGCAGTGAAGACAGGGGAAATCGTGGGCGGCGGTTCTTC CASSEDRGNRGRRFF
- - TRBJ2-5 TRBV28 TGTGCCAGCAGTCCAAGGACACGGCCGGTGACCCAGTACTTC CASSPRTRPVTQYF
- - TRBJ1-3 TRBV9 TGTGCCAGCAGCGTAGAAGGGATGGGAAACACCATATATTTT CASSVEGMGNTIYF
TRBD1 - TRBJ1-3 TRBV6-1 TGTGCCAGTAGGACAGGGGGCCATTCTGGAAACACCATATATTTT CASRTGGHSGNTIYF
- - TRBJ2-7 TRBV6-1 TGTGCCAGCAGTGAATGGGGACGAGGCTACGAGCAGTACTTC CASSEWGRGYEQYF
TRBD2 - TRBJ2-7 TRBV18 TGTGCCAGCTCACCTGCAGCGGGAGAAGCCTACGAGCAGTACTTC CASSPAAGEAYEQYF
TRBD2 - TRBJ2-7 TRBV13 TGTGCCAGCAGCTTACGCGCGGGGGTCCGCGAGCAGTACTTC CASSLRAGVREQYF
- - TRBJ2-4 TRBV11-2 TGTGCCAGCAGCACGCAGGGGACTGGAAACATTCAGTACTTC CASSTQGTGNIQYF
- - TRBJ2-1 TRBV11-1 TGTGCCAGCAGCAACCAGTTGACGGGCTACAATGAGCAGTTCTTC CASSNQLTGYNEQFF
- - TRBJ2-3 TRBV7-3 TGTGCCAGCAGCTTATTTTCAGATACGCAGTATTTT CASSLFSDTQYF
- - TRBJ2-1 TRBV19 TGTGCCAGTAGTATAGAAGGAGGAGCGGAGCAGTTCTTC CASSIEGGAEQFF
- - TRBJ2-3 TRBV5-5 TGTGCCAGCAGCCTGGATAAGGGGGCAGATACGCAGTATTTT CASSLDKGADTQYF
TRBD1 - TRBJ1-3 TRBV5-1 TGCGCCAGCAGCTTCCAGGGGGGCTCTGGAAACACCATATATTTT CASSFQGGSGNTIYF
- - TRBJ1-2 TRBV5-5 TGTGCCAGCAGCTCTGTGGGGGCGCTGGGCTATGGCTACACCTTC CASSSVGALGYGYTF
- - TRBJ1-3 TRBV29-1 TGCAGCGTTGTTGGTGGGGGAAACACCATATATTTT CSVVGGGNTIYF
- - TRBJ2-3 TRBV9 TGTGCCAGCAGCGTAGGCCCGCTAGGCACAGATACGCAGTATTTT CASSVGPLGTDTQYF
- - TRBJ1-5 TRBV9 TGTGCCAGCAGTCCCCAGGGAGAACAGCCCCAGCATTTT CASSPQGEQPQHF
- - TRBJ1-6 TRBV4-2 TGTGCCAGCAGCCAAGATTGGGGGGCCGATAATTCACCCCTCCACTTT CASSQDWGADNSPLHF
- - TRBJ2-1 TRBV19 TGTGCCAGTAGTATGGGCTCTAGCGCCTACAATGAGCAGTTCTTC CASSMGSSAYNEQFF
- - TRBJ2-7 TRBV7-2 TGTGCCAGCAGCTTAGGTCTGGCCGCTGCGACCGAGCAGTACTTC CASSLGLAAATEQYF
- - TRBJ2-5 TRBV28 TGTGCCAGCAGTTTATTCCCTTGGGGGGAGACCCAGTACTTC CASSLFPWGETQYF
TRBD1 - TRBJ2-7 TRBV5-1 TGCGCCAGCAGCAGGGGACAGCCCTACGAGCAGTACTTC CASSRGQPYEQYF